This T cell receptor (beta chain) is from a study of blood T cell repertoires in COVID-19. For the study at large: Samples of COVID-19 (acute and convalescent) were obtained from the United States, Italy and Spain. The analysed material was cDNA or gDNA that came from T cells, B-cell-depleted T cells, or PBMCs.

Original processing methods: Reference gene primer amplification gave nucleated cell count estimates. Clones were sequenced by immunoSEQ multiplex PCR, and TCRdb holds only the in-frame ones, with some missing. That table supplies the V and J calls and clone size; D and trimming were determined from the DNA. The table records over 35,000 clones, approximately 80% of them present only once. This TCR derives from a man between 60 and 75 years old with active COVID-19. Sequenced input: peripheral blood.

CDR3 in DNA: TGTGCCATCAGTGAGGGGGCTCAGGGAGAGCAGTACTTC. Protein: CAISEGAQGEQYF. This chain connects TRBV10-3 to TRBJ2-7; D possibly corresponds to TRBD1 (5 bases). The length of the CDR3 is 13 residues. Trimming took off 2 bases at V and 7 bases at J, with 12 bases between the two ends. Per the germline V gene, CDR1 is ENHRY and CDR2 is SYGVKD.